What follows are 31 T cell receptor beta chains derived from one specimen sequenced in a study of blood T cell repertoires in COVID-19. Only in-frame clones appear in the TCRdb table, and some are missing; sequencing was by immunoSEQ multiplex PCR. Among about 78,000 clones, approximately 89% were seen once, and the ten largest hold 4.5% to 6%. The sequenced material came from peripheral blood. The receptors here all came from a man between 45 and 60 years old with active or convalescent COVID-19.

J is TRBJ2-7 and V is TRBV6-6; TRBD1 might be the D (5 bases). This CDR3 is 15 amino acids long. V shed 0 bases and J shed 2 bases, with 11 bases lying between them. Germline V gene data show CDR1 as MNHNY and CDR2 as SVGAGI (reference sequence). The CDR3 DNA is TGTGCCAGCAGTTACTCGGGGCAGAACCCCTACGAGCAGTACTTC. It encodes CASSYSGQNPYEQYF.

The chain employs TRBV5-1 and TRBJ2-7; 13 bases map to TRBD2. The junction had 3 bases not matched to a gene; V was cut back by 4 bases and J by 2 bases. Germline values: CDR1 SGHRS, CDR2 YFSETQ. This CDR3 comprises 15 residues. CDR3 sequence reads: CASSTGLAGPYEQYF. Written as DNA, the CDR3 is TGCGCCAGCAGCACGGGACTAGCGGGGCCCTACGAGCAGTACTTC.

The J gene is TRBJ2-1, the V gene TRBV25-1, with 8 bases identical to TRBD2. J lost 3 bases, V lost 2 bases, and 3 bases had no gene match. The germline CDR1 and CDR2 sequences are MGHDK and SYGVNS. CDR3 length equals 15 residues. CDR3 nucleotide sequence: TGTGCCAGCAGTGAAGGAGCGGGGGTCTACAATGAGCAGTTCTTC. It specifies CASSEGAGVYNEQFF.

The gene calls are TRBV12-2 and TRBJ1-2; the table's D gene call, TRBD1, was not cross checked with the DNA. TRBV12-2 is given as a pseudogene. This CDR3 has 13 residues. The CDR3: CASRTQGAGGYTF. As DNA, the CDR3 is TGTGCAAGTCGAACGCAGGGGGCTGGAGGCTACACCTTC.

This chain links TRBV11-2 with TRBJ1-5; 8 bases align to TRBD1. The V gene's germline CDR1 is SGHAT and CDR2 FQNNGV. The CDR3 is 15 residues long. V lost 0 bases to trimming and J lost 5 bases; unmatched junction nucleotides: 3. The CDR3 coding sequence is TGTGCCAGCAGCTTAGACAGGGGGCCGTATCAGCCCCAGCATTTT. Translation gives CASSLDRGPYQPQHF.

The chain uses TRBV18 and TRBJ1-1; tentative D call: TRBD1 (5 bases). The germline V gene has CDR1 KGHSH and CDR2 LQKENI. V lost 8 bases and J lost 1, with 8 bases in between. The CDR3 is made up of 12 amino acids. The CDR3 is CASGAGNTEAFF. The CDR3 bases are TGTGCCAGCGGGGCAGGGAACACTGAAGCTTTCTTT.

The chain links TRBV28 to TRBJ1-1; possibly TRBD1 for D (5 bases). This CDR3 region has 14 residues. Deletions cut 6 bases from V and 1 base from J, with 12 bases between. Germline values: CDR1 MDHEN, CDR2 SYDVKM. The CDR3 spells CASRNGGTNTEAFF. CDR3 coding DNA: TGTGCCAGCAGAAACGGGGGGACGAACACTGAAGCTTTCTTT.

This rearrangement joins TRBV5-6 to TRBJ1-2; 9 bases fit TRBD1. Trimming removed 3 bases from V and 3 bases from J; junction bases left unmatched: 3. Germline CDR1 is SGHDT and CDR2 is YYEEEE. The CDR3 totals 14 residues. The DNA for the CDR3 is TGTGCCAGCAGCTGGGGACAGGGTCACTATGGCTACACCTTC. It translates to CASSWGQGHYGYTF.

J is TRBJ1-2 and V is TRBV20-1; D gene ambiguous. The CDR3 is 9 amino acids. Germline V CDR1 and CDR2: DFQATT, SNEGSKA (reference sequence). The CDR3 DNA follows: TGCAGAGCCCACCCAGGCTACACCTTC. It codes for CRAHPGYTF.

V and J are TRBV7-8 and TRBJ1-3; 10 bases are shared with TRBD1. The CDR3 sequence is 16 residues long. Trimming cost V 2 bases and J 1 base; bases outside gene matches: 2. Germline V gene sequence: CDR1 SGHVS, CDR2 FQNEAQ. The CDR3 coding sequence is TGTGCCAGCAGCTTACGGGACAGGGGTTCTGGAAACACCATATATTTT. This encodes CASSLRDRGSGNTIYF.

The CDR3, as DNA: TGTGCCAGCAGCAGCTCTATCTATGGCTACACCTTC. Residues: CASSSSIYGYTF. The J gene is TRBJ1-2, the V gene TRBV7-2; D gene uncertain. The germline V gene encodes CDR1 SGHTA and CDR2 FQGNSA. V was trimmed by 5 bases and J by 4 bases, leaving 8 bases between them. The CDR3 has 12 amino acids.

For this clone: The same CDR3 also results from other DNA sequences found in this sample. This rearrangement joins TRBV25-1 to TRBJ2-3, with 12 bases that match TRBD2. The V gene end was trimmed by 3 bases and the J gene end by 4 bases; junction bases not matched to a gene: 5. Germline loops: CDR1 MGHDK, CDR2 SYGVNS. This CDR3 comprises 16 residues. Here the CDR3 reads CASSDPSGGASDTQYF. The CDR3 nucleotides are TGTGCCAGCAGTGACCCTAGCGGGGGGGCATCAGATACGCAGTATTTT.

As DNA, the CDR3 is TGTGCCAGCACCCCAGGGAACGCGGATGAGCAGTTCTTC. This encodes CASTPGNADEQFF. This chain joins TRBV7-9 and TRBJ2-1; a weak D match, TRBD1 (5 bases). The germline gives CDR1 SEHNR, CDR2 FQNEAQ (reference sequence). The CDR3 is 13 residues long. The V end was cut by 7 bases, the J end by 8 bases, with 15 bases between.

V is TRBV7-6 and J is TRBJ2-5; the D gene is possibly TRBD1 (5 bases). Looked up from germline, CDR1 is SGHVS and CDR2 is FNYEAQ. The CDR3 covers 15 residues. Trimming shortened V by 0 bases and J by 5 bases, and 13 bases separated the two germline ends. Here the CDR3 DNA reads TGTGCCAGCAGCTTAGCGCTTCGAGCAGGGGAGACCCAGTACTTC. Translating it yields CASSLALRAGETQYF.

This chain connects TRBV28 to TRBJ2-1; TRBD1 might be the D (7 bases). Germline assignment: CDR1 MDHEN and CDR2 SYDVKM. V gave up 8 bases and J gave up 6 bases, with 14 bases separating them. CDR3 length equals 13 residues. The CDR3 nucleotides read TGTGCCAGCGGGGGGACAGTTACCAATGAGCAGTTCTTC. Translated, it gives CASGGTVTNEQFF. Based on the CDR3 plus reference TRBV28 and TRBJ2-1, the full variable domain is DVKVTQSSRYLVKRTGEKVFLECVQDMDHENMFWYRQDPGLGLRLIYFSYDVKMKEKGDIPEGYSVSREKKERFSLILESASTNQTSMYLCASGGTVTNEQFFGPGTRLTVL.

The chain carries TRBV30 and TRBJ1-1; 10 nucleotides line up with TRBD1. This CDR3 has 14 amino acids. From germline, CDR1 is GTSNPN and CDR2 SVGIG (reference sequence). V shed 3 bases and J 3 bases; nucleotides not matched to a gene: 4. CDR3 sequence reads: CAWRPGQGDTEAFF. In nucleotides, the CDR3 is TGTGCCTGGAGGCCCGGACAGGGGGACACTGAAGCTTTCTTT.

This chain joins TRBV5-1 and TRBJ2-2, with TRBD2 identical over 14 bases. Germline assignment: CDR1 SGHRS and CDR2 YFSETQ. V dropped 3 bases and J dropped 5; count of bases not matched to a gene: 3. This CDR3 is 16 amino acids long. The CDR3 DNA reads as TGCGCCAGCAGCTCGGGACTAGCGGGGGTTACCGGGGAGCTGTTTTTT. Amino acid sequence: CASSSGLAGVTGELFF.

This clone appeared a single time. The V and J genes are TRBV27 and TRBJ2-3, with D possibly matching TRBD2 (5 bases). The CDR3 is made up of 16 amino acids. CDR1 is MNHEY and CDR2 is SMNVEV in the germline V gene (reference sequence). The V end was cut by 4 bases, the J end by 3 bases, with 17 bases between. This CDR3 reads CASSWAGTWRTDTQYF. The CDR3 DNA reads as TGTGCCAGCAGTTGGGCGGGTACGTGGCGTACAGATACGCAGTATTTT.

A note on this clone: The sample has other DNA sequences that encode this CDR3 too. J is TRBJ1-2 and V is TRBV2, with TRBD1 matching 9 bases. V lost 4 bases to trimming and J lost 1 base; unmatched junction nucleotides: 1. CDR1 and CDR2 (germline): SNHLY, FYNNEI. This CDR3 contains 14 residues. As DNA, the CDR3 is TGTGCCAGCAGTGGGGGACAGGGTAACTATGGCTACACCTTC. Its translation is CASSGGQGNYGYTF.

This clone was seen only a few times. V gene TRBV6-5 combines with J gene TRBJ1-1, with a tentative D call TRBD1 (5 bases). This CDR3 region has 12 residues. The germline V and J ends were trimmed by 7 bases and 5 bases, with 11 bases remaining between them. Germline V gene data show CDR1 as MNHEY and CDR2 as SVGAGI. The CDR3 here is CASKLGGTEAFF. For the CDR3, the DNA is TGTGCCAGCAAGTTGGGGGGAACTGAAGCTTTCTTT.

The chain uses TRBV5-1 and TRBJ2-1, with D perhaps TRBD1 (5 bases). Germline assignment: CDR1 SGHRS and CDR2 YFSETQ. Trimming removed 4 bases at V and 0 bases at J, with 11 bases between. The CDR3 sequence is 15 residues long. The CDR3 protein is CASSRLQGSYNEQFF. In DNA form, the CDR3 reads TGCGCCAGCAGCCGACTGCAGGGCTCCTACAATGAGCAGTTCTTC.

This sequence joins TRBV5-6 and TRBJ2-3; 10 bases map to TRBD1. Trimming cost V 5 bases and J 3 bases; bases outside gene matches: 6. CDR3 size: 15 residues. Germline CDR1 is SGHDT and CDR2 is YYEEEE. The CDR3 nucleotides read TGTGCCAGCAGGACCCGGGACAGGGGAACAGATACGCAGTATTTT. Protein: CASRTRDRGTDTQYF. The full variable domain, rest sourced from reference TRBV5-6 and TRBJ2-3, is DAGVTQSPTHLIKTRGQQVTLRCSPKSGHDTVSWYQQALGQGPQFIFQYYEEEERQRGNFPDRFSGHQFPNYSSELNVNALLLGDSALYLCASRTRDRGTDTQYFGPGTRLTVL.

The CDR3 loop is CSAGIGETQYF. CDR3 nucleotide sequence: TGCAGTGCCGGGATCGGAGAGACCCAGTACTTC. J is TRBJ2-5 and V is TRBV20-1; D perhaps matches TRBD2 (5 bases). CDR1 DFQATT and CDR2 SNEGSKA come from the germline V gene (reference sequence). The CDR3 sequence is 11 residues long. The V and J ends lost 6 bases and 4 bases respectively, with 9 bases between them.

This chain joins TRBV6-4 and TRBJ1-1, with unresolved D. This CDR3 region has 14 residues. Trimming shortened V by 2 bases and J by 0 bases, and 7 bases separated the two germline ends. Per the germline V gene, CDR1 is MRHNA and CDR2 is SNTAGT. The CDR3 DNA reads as TGTGCCAGCAGTGACCCCCCCATGAACACTGAAGCTTTCTTT. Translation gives CASSDPPMNTEAFF.

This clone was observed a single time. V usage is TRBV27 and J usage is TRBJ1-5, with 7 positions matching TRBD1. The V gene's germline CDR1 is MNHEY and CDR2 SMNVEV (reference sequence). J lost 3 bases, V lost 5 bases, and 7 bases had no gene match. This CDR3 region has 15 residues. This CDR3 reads CASSGGTVPNQPQHF. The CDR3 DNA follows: TGTGCCAGCAGTGGCGGGACAGTCCCCAATCAGCCCCAGCATTTT.

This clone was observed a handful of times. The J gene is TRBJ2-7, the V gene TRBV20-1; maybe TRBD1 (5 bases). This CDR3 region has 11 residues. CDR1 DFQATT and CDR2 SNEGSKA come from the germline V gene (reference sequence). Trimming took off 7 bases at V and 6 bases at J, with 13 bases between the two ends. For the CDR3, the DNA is TGCAGTGTTTCATCAGGGTTCGAGCAGTACTTC. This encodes CSVSSGFEQYF.

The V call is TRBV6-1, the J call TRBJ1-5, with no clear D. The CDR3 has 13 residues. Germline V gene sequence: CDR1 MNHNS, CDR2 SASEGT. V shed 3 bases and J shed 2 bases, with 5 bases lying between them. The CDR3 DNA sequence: TGTGCCAGCAGTGATACTGGCAATCAGCCCCAGCATTTT. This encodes CASSDTGNQPQHF.

CDR3 in amino acids: CASSETGKKYEQYF. For the CDR3, the DNA is TGTGCCAGCAGTGAAACAGGGAAGAAGTACGAGCAGTACTTC. The chain joins TRBV28 to TRBJ2-7; weak D call: TRBD1 (6 bases). The CDR3 consists of 14 residues. V lost 5 bases and J 4 bases, leaving 15 bases between the germline ends. The germline V gene has CDR1 MDHEN and CDR2 SYDVKM.

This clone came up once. The CDR3 region is CASSIGRQIAGGLPPRQETQYF. The CDR3 DNA is TGTGCCAGTAGTATCGGCCGCCAAATAGCGGGGGGCCTCCCGCCCCGCCAAGAGACCCAGTACTTC. The chain recombines TRBV19 with TRBJ2-5, with 10 bases fitting TRBD2. Germline assignment: CDR1 LNHDA and CDR2 SQIVND (reference sequence). With 3 bases clipped from V and 1 base from J, the junction kept 23 bases outside the gene matches. This CDR3 is built from 22 residues.

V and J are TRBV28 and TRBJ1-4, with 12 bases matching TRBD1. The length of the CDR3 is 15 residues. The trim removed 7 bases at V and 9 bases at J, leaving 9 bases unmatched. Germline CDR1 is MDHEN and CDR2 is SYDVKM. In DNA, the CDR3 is TGTGCCAGCACCGGGACAGGGGGCGCAGTTAAAAAACTGTTTTTT. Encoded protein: CASTGTGGAVKKLFF. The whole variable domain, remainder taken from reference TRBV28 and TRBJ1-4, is DVKVTQSSRYLVKRTGEKVFLECVQDMDHENMFWYRQDPGLGLRLIYFSYDVKMKEKGDIPEGYSVSREKKERFSLILESASTNQTSMYLCASTGTGGAVKKLFFGSGTQLSVL.

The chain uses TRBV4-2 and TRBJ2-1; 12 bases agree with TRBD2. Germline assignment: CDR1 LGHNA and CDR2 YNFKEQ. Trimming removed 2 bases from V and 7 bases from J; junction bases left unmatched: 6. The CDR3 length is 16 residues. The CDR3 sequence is CASSQRTSGAENEQFF. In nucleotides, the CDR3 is TGTGCCAGCAGCCAACGGACTAGCGGGGCCGAGAATGAGCAGTTCTTC.